The subject of this entry is one T cell receptor (beta chain). The assay was immunoSEQ multiplex PCR, and TCRdb's table has in-frame clones only and misses some. The sample lists tens of thousands of clones; about 88% were seen once. The sample comes from a study of OX40 agonist ivuxolimab in advanced cancers. The receptor comes from an adult with an advanced solid tumor such as melanoma, head and neck, liver or kidney cancer. The sequenced sample was CD4+ or CD8+ T cells sorted from blood, obtained in a trial of the OX40 agonist ivuxolimab.

This CDR3 reads CASNDGTSGAHEQYF. CDR3 DNA sequence: TGTGCCAGCAATGACGGAACTAGCGGGGCCCACGAGCAGTACTTC. V is TRBV6-5 and J is TRBJ2-7; 10 bases are a match to TRBD2. Germline V gene data show CDR1 as MNHEY and CDR2 as SVGAGI. V gave up 7 bases and J gave up 5 bases; unmatched junction bases: 11. This CDR3 region has 15 residues.